A single sample gave rise to the 29 T cell receptor beta chains below, sequenced in a study of patients with pleural tuberculosis (dated by TCRdb to about 2014). Sequencing instrument: Illumina Genome Analyzer IIx. TCRdb reanalyzed the raw reads on its own, using fastp at Q25 for trimming and MiXCR for clone calling, and kept in-frame beta chains. Records with the same CDR3 protein are collapsed into one entry carrying the most frequent genes and DNA. For this sample there are around 50,000 distinct CDR3 sequences; around 6.7% appear just once. Of the sample, roughly 16% falls within the top ten clones. These TCRs come from a human donor with pleural tuberculosis.

This clonotype was counted many times. The chain employs TRBV11-2 and TRBJ2-7; 10 bases are shared with TRBD2. The CDR3 is 13 residues long. With V trimmed by 5 bases and J by 6 bases, 4 bases remained unmatched. The germline gives CDR1 SGHAT, CDR2 FQNNGV. For the CDR3, the DNA is TGTGCCAGCAGCCGGACTAGCGGTAGCGAGCAGTACTTC. This translates into CASSRTSGSEQYF.

The chain links TRBV20-1 to TRBJ1-2, with D perhaps matching TRBD1 (6 bases). Trimming pared 3 bases from V and 8 bases from J, leaving 19 bases between. The germline V gene has CDR1 DFQATT and CDR2 SNEGSKA (reference sequence). The CDR3 is made up of 14 amino acids. CDR3 bases: TGCAGTGCTAGCAGGGACACCACTCGGAACGGCTACACCTTC. Translation: CSASRDTTRNGYTF.

This clonotype was recorded at least ten times. J is TRBJ1-5 and V is TRBV18; D remains ambiguous. The CDR3 has 13 residues. Germline CDR1 is KGHSH and CDR2 is LQKENI. V was cut by 3 bases and J by 4 bases, with 7 bases left in between. CDR3 nucleotides: TGTGCCAGCTCACCGGGAAATAATCAGCCCCAGCATTTT. Translating gives CASSPGNNQPQHF.

This clonotype was counted a few times. The chain couples TRBV10-3 to TRBJ1-2, with D unresolved. This CDR3 is 15 amino acids long. CDR1 is ENHRY and CDR2 is SYGVKD in the germline V gene. With 7 bases removed from V and 3 bases from J, the gap between germline ends came to 18 bases. CDR3 in DNA: TGTGCCATCATGACTCCCGCAGCGGAGGACTATGGCTACACCTTC. Residues: CAIMTPAAEDYGYTF.

The chain carries TRBV29-1 and TRBJ1-6; D perhaps matches TRBD1 (5 bases). V shed 7 bases and J shed 14 bases, with 21 bases lying between them. The CDR3 is 13 residues long. Germline assignment: CDR1 SQVTM and CDR2 ANQGSEA. The CDR3 sequence is CSALGGSSQSLHF. The CDR3 nucleotides read TGCAGCGCCCTCGGGGGAAGTTCTCAATCCCTCCACTTT.

This clonotype occurred many times. This chain connects TRBV4-2 to TRBJ2-2; 7 positions match TRBD1. The CDR3 is 16 amino acids. CDR1 is LGHNA and CDR2 is YNFKEQ in the germline V gene. V dropped 4 bases and J dropped 4; count of bases not matched to a gene: 9. The CDR3 DNA sequence: TGTGCCAGCAGCCCAGGACAGGCCCTCCTCACCGGGGAGCTGTTTTTT. It codes for CASSPGQALLTGELFF.

As concerns this clonotype: One base away lies a much larger clone, so this may be a sequencing read error. The rearrangement joins TRBV6-5 to TRBJ2-5; TRBD1 matches at 8 bases. Germline assignment: CDR1 MNHEY and CDR2 SVGAGI. This CDR3 contains 13 residues. This chain's CDR3 is CASSCNRGETQHF. The DNA for the CDR3 is TGTGCCAGCAGTTGCAACAGGGGGGAGACCCAGCACTTC.

Notes on this clonotype: Being one base from a much bigger clone, this may be a read error. For the CDR3, the DNA is TGCGCCAGCAGCTTGGCCTTTGAGCGGTTCTTC. It encodes CASSLAFERFF. The genes are TRBV5-1 and TRBJ2-1; D unclear. This CDR3 has 11 amino acids. Germline CDR1 and CDR2: SGHRS and YFSETQ.

A few counts support this clonotype. V is TRBV12-3 or TRBV12-4 and J is TRBJ2-7, with D uncertain. This CDR3 has 11 residues. The V end was cut by 6 bases, the J end by 8 bases, with 11 bases between. The CDR3 DNA sequence: TGTGCCAGCAGGAGGACCGATAAGCAGTACTTC. It translates to CASRRTDKQYF.

In this sample, this clonotype turned up many times. This chain connects TRBV11-1 to TRBJ2-7; perhaps D is TRBD1 or TRBD2 (5 bases each). V dropped 3 bases and J dropped 2 bases, with 17 bases sitting between them. The CDR3 is 16 amino acids. CDR1 is SGHAT and CDR2 is FQDESV in the germline V gene (reference sequence). The CDR3, as DNA: TGTGCCAGCAGCTTCGGGGCTAGGTTGGGTCCCTACGAGCAGTACTTC. Its protein product is CASSFGARLGPYEQYF.

This clonotype came up many times. The chain combines TRBV4-1 with TRBJ2-7; D gene uncertain. V was shortened by 3 bases and J by 4 bases, with 10 bases between the two germline ends. Per the germline V gene, CDR1 is MGHRA and CDR2 is YSYEKL. This CDR3 has 13 residues. CDR3 DNA sequence: TGCGCCAGCAGCCAGGTGGAGACTTACGAGCAGTACTTC. It specifies CASSQVETYEQYF.

This clonotype appeared many times. This chain joins TRBV11-1 and TRBJ1-2; 10 bases fit TRBD1. This CDR3 is 14 amino acids long. V dropped 4 bases and J dropped 3; count of bases not matched to a gene: 2. The germline V gene has CDR1 SGHAT and CDR2 FQDESV (reference sequence). The CDR3 coding sequence is TGTGCCAGCAGCTCGGGACAGGGGTACTATGGCTACACCTTC. Its translation is CASSSGQGYYGYTF.

Only a few counts were recorded for this clonotype. CDR3 sequence (DNA): TGCAGCGTAGATATTACAGGTGGGGCTAGGGAGACCCAGTACTTC. Translating it yields CSVDITGGARETQYF. The rearrangement joins TRBV29-1 to TRBJ2-5, with a tentative D call TRBD1 (5 bases). This CDR3 spans 15 amino acids. With 6 bases removed from V and 5 bases from J, the gap between germline ends came to 22 bases. Germline-derived CDR1 and CDR2 are SQVTM and ANQGSEA.

This clonotype has ten or more counts. The V and J genes are TRBV28 and TRBJ2-1, with 10 bases that match TRBD1. Germline V gene data show CDR1 as MDHEN and CDR2 as SYDVKM. Unmatched junction bases numbered 4, after V lost 3 bases and J lost 8 bases. This CDR3 region has 14 residues. The CDR3 nucleotides are TGTGCCAGCAGTTTTGACAGGGGGCCGGATGAGCAGTTCTTC. It yields the protein CASSFDRGPDEQFF. The full variable domain, with the rest looked up from reference TRBV28 and TRBJ2-1, is DVKVTQSSRYLVKRTGEKVFLECVQDMDHENMFWYRQDPGLGLRLIYFSYDVKMKEKGDIPEGYSVSREKKERFSLILESASTNQTSMYLCASSFDRGPDEQFFGPGTRLTVL.

This clonotype was seen ten or more times. The rearrangement uses TRBV6-1 and TRBJ2-7; 7 bases are a match to TRBD1. Germline CDR1 MNHNS, CDR2 SASEGT. Trimming at V came to 2 bases and at J to 13 bases, leaving 5 bases not matched to a gene. The CDR3 contains 11 residues. The CDR3 loop reads CASSELGQTYV. DNA for the CDR3: TGTGCCAGCAGTGAATTGGGACAGACTTACGTC.

This clonotype was seen ten or more times. The V call is TRBV6-2 or TRBV6-3, the J call TRBJ2-3; 13 positions match TRBD2. CDR3 size: 17 residues. CDR1 and CDR2 (germline): MNHEY, SVGEGT. After removal of 2 bases from V and 6 bases from J, the junction contained 8 bases not matched to a gene. Here the CDR3 DNA reads TGTGCCAGCAGTTACCTAAGGACTAGCGGGGGCCTGGATACGCAGTATTTT. It codes for CASSYLRTSGGLDTQYF.

This clonotype was seen repeatedly, ten times or more. This chain links TRBV11-1 with TRBJ1-5; D is perhaps TRBD1 (5 bases). Trimming removed 3 bases at V and 5 bases at J, with 11 bases between. The germline CDR1 and CDR2 sequences are SGHAT and FQDESV (reference sequence). This CDR3 has 14 residues. CDR3: CASSFSDTDQPQHF. The CDR3 bases are TGTGCCAGCAGCTTCTCGGACACCGATCAGCCCCAGCATTTT.

The rearrangement links TRBV9 to TRBJ2-1, with D unresolved. Trimming pared 0 bases from V and 7 bases from J, leaving 5 bases between. Germline loops: CDR1 SGDLS, CDR2 YYNGEE. The length of the CDR3 is 12 residues. The CDR3 DNA follows: TGTGCCAGCAGCGTAGGGCAAAATGAGCAGTTCTTC. It specifies CASSVGQNEQFF.

This clonotype was seen many times. The V and J genes are TRBV11-1 and TRBJ1-1; D not certain. V was pared by 2 bases and J by 12 bases, with 13 bases between. The CDR3 is 12 residues long. From germline, CDR1 is SGHAT and CDR2 FQDESV (reference sequence). The CDR3 bases are TGTGCCAGCAGCTTACCCGACAATCTCCCTTTCTTT. This encodes CASSLPDNLPFF.

This clonotype was recorded many times. The V and J genes are TRBV20-1 and TRBJ2-7; either TRBD1 or TRBD2 may fit D (7 bases each). The germline gives CDR1 DFQATT, CDR2 SNEGSKA (reference sequence). CDR3 size: 13 residues. V lost 8 bases and J lost 2, with 16 bases in between. The CDR3 here is CSTSRGRAYEQYF. CDR3 sequence (DNA): TGCAGTACCAGCAGGGGGAGGGCCTACGAGCAGTACTTC.

This clonotype was observed many times. The chain has TRBV7-2 and TRBJ2-5, with D possibly matching TRBD2 (5 bases). This CDR3 has 15 amino acids. Per the germline V gene, CDR1 is SGHTA and CDR2 is FQGNSA. Trimming took 0 bases from V and 5 from J, leaving 13 bases between them. Written as DNA, the CDR3 is TGTGCCAGCAGCTTAGCGCTCGGGATTGGGGAGACCCAGTACTTC. Translating gives CASSLALGIGETQYF. The whole variable domain, filled in from reference TRBV7-2 and TRBJ2-5, reads GAGVSQSPSNKVTEKGKDVELRCDPISGHTALYWYRQSLGQGLEFLIYFQGNSAPDKSGLPSDRFSAERTGGSVSTLTIQRTQQEDSAVYLCASSLALGIGETQYFGPGTRLLVL.

This clonotype came up many times. The V and J genes are TRBV11-1 and TRBJ2-3, with no clear D. This CDR3 has 13 amino acids. V lost 8 bases and J lost 3, with 12 bases in between. From germline, CDR1 is SGHAT and CDR2 FQDESV (reference sequence). This chain's CDR3 is CASFTPGTDTQYF. The CDR3 DNA reads TGTGCCAGCTTCACCCCTGGGACAGATACGCAGTATTTT.

This clonotype was observed at least ten times. V usage is TRBV14 and J usage is TRBJ2-7; D uncertain. Deletions cut 1 base from V and 6 bases from J, with 10 bases between. There are 13 residues in the CDR3. Germline V gene sequence: CDR1 SGHDN, CDR2 FVKESK. In nucleotides, the CDR3 is TGTGCCAGCAGCCAAGTGGTCCACTCCGAGCAGTACGTC. Protein sequence: CASSQVVHSEQYV.

In its sample, this clonotype was seen many times. The V gene is TRBV11-1, the J gene TRBJ1-4; no firm D call. This CDR3 has 14 residues. Germline values: CDR1 SGHAT, CDR2 FQDESV (reference sequence). V was pared by 5 bases and J by 8 bases, with 15 bases between. CDR3 in DNA: TGTGCCAGCAGCCCGCAAAACGCCAAGGAAAAACTGTTTTTT. Amino acid sequence: CASSPQNAKEKLFF.

This clonotype was observed many times. The chain is built from TRBV11-2 and TRBJ2-7, with D maybe TRBD1 (6 bases). The V and J ends lost 3 bases and 0 bases respectively, with 12 bases between them. The CDR3 is 15 amino acids. Looked up from germline, CDR1 is SGHAT and CDR2 is FQNNGV. CDR3 in DNA: TGTGCCAGCAGCTTTGGACAGTCTCACTCCTACGAGCAGTACTTC. It translates to CASSFGQSHSYEQYF.

This clonotype came up many times. V and J are TRBV20-1 and TRBJ2-5, with 7 bases matching TRBD1. Germline CDR1 is DFQATT and CDR2 is SNEGSKA (reference sequence). J lost 4 bases, V lost 5 bases, and 10 bases had no gene match. The CDR3 has 14 residues. CDR3 in DNA: TGCAGTGCTGAGAGCGACAGGGTTGGAGAGACCCAGTACTTC. It codes for CSAESDRVGETQYF.

The table lists this clonotype with many counts. The rearrangement joins TRBV20-1 to TRBJ2-1; 7 bases agree with TRBD2. The V gene end was trimmed by 4 bases and the J gene end by 10 bases; junction bases not matched to a gene: 4. CDR1 DFQATT and CDR2 SNEGSKA come from the germline V gene (reference sequence). The CDR3 is 11 residues long. The CDR3 here is CSAKGRAEQFF. The CDR3 DNA follows: TGCAGTGCTAAGGGGAGGGCGGAGCAGTTCTTC.

This clonotype was counted at least ten times. V is TRBV11-2 and J is TRBJ2-1; a weak D match, TRBD1 (5 bases). V dropped 2 bases and J dropped 7 bases, with 12 bases sitting between them. Germline V CDR1 and CDR2: SGHAT, FQNNGV. This CDR3 has 14 residues. CDR3 bases: TGTGCCAGCAGCTTATGGCAGGGTCAGAATGAGCAGTTCTTC. Translated, it gives CASSLWQGQNEQFF.

The V call is TRBV29-1, the J call TRBJ2-1; TRBD1 aligns across 9 bases. Germline V gene sequence: CDR1 SQVTM, CDR2 ANQGSEA. The CDR3 contains 15 residues. The V and J ends lost 6 bases and 2 bases, in that order; junction bases with no gene match: 8. The CDR3 here is CSVGWDRDPYNEQFF. CDR3 coding DNA: TGCAGCGTGGGATGGGACAGGGACCCCTACAATGAGCAGTTCTTC.